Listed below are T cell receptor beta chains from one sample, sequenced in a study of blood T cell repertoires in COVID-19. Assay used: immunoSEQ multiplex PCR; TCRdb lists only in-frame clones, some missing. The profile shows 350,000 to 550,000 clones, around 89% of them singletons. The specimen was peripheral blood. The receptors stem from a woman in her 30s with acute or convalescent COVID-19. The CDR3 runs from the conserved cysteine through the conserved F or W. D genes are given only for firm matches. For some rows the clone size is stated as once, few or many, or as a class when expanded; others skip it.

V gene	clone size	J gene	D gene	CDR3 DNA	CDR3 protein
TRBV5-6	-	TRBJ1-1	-	TGTGCCAGCAGCCAGGGATATGGGAACACTGAAGCTTTCTTT	CASSQGYGNTEAFF
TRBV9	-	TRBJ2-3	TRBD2	TGTGCCAGCAGCGTAGGACTAGCGGGGGGTACGGATACGCAGTATTTT	CASSVGLAGGTDTQYF
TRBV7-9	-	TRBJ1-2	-	TGTGCCAGCAGCTTTATGCAGGGATTCGGTGGCTACACCTTC	CASSFMQGFGGYTF
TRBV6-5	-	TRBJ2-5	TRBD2	TGTGCCAGCAGCGGGGGGGCCCTGGGTCAAGAGACCCAGTACTTC	CASSGGALGQETQYF
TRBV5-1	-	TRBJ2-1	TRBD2	TGCGCCAGCAGCTTGACTAGCGGGGACTACAATGAGCAGTTCTTC	CASSLTSGDYNEQFF
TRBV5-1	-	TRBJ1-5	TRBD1	TGCGCCAGCAGCTTGGCGGGACAGGGCAATCAGCCCCAGCATTTT	CASSLAGQGNQPQHF
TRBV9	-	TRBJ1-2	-	TGTGCCAGCAGCGTTTTACAGGGTTCTAACTATGGCTACACCTTC	CASSVLQGSNYGYTF
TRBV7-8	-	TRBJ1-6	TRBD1	TGTGCCAGCAGCCAGCGACAGGGGGTTAGTAATTCACCCCTCCACTTT	CASSQRQGVSNSPLHF
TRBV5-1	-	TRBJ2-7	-	TGCGCCAGCAGTGCTGACTGGACCTACGAGCAGTACTTC	CASSADWTYEQYF
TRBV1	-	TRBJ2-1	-	TGCACCAGCAGGACTTGCTTCTACAATGAGCAGTTCTTC	CTSRTCFYNEQFF
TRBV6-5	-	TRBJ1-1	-	TGTGCCAGCAGGCCCATGTGGGGCAACACTGAAGCTTTCTTT	CASRPMWGNTEAFF
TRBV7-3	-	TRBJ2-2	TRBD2	TGTGCCAGCAGCCCCGGACTAGCGGGGGTGGGGGAGCTGTTTTTT	CASSPGLAGVGELFF
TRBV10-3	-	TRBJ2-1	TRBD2	TGTGCCATCAGTGAACCTAGCGGGGGGGTTAATGAGCAGTTCTTC	CAISEPSGGVNEQFF
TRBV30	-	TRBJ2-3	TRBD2	TGTGCCTGGAGAGAGTTTAGAGCGGGGGCCTCCACAGATACGCAGTATTTT	CAWREFRAGASTDTQYF
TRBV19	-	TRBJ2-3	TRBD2	TGTGCCAGTAGTGGACTAGCGGGGAGGGCAGATACGCAGTATTTT	CASSGLAGRADTQYF
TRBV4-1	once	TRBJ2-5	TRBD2	TGCGCCAGCAGCCAAGTAGCGGGGGCATCAGAGACCCAGTACTTC	CASSQVAGASETQYF
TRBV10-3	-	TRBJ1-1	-	TGTGCCATCAGTGAAGCGGGGGGAGGAACTGAAGCTTTCTTT	CAISEAGGGTEAFF
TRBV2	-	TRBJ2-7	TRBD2	TGTGCCAGCGGCTGGACTAGCGGGACCTACGAGCAGTACTTC	CASGWTSGTYEQYF
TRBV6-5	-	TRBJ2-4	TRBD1	TGTGCCAGCAGTTACTCGATGGACAGGGCCGGAGGCATTCAGTACTTC	CASSYSMDRAGGIQYF
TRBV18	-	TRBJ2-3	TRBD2	TGTGCCAGCTCACCCCTCCCGGCTAGCGGGGATACGCAGTATTTT	CASSPLPASGDTQYF
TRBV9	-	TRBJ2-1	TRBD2	TGTGCCAGCAGCGTAGTGGCTAGCGGGGGGATTCGGCAGTTCTTC	CASSVVASGGIRQFF
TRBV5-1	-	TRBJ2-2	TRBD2	TGCGCCAGCAGCTTGTTGTCTAGCGGGGGGGCCCGGAACACCGGGGAGCTGTTTTTT	CASSLLSSGGARNTGELFF
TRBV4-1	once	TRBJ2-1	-	TGCGCCAGCAGCCAAGAGTTCCGGGGTATCAATGAGCAGTTCTTC	CASSQEFRGINEQFF
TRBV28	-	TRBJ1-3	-	TGTGCCAGCAGTCCCCTCGAGAGGGGAAACACCATATATTTT	CASSPLERGNTIYF
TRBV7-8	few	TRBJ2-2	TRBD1	TGTGCCAGCAGCCCGGACAGGGCACGCACCGGGGAGCTGTTTTTT	CASSPDRARTGELFF
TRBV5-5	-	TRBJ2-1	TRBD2	TGTGCCAGCAGCTTAGCGGGGGGGCGAGTTGAGCAGTTCTTC	CASSLAGGRVEQFF
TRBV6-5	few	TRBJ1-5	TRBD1	TGTGCCAGCAGGACAGGGGATCAGCCCCAGCATTTT	CASRTGDQPQHF
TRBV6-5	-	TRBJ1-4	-	TGTGCCAGCAGTTACCACCAGGGTGGTGAAAAACTGTTTTTT	CASSYHQGGEKLFF
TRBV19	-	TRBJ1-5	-	TGTGCCAGTACGTATCGGACAGAAATTAGCAATCAGCCCCAGCATTTT	CASTYRTEISNQPQHF
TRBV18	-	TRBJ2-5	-	TGTGCCAGCTCACGGGCGGGCCAAGAGACCCAGTACTTC	CASSRAGQETQYF
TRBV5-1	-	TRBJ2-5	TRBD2	TGCGCCAGCAGTCACGCGGGGGGACCCCGGGAGACCCAGTACTTC	CASSHAGGPRETQYF
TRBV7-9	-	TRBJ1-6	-	TGTGCCAGCAGTCTAGCCCCCACCTCCTATAATTCACCCCTCCACTTT	CASSLAPTSYNSPLHF
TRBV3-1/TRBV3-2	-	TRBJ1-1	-	TGTGCCAGCAGCCAAGTAAAGAACACTGAAGCTTTCTTT	CASSQVKNTEAFF
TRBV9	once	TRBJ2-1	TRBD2	TGTGCCAGCAGCGTATTTGGCGGGGGGGCTAATGAGCAGTTCTTC	CASSVFGGGANEQFF
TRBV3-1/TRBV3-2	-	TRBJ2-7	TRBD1	TGTGCCAGCAGCCAAGATGGGTGGACAGGGCAAGAGCAGTACTTC	CASSQDGWTGQEQYF
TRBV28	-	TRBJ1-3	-	TGTGCCAGCAGTTTACACATCCTAGGACTCTCTGGAAACACCATATATTTT	CASSLHILGLSGNTIYF
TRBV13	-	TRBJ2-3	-	TGTGCCAGCAGCTTATCTACAGCCGCAGATACGCAGTATTTT	CASSLSTAADTQYF
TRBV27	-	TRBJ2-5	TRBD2	TGTGCCAGCAGCCCGAACGTGGGGTTGCGGGGGGATGAGACCCAGTACTTC	CASSPNVGLRGDETQYF
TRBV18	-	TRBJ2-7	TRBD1	TGTGCCAGCTCACGAGACCCGACAGGGGGCTACGAGCAGTACTTC	CASSRDPTGGYEQYF
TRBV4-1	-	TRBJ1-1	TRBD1	TGCGCCAGCAGCCGACAACGGGACAGGGTGGGAGCTTTCTTT	CASSRQRDRVGAFF
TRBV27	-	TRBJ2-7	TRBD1	TGTGCCAGCAGTCCACTACCGGGACAGGGAACCTACGAGCAGTACTTC	CASSPLPGQGTYEQYF
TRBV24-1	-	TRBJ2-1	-	TGTGCCACCAGTGATTATGGGGCGGGGGCCCACAATGAGCAGTTCTTC	CATSDYGAGAHNEQFF
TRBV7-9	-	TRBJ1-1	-	TGTGCCAGCAGCCCTACCGAGGGAGGGAAGAGGGCTTTCTTT	CASSPTEGGKRAFF
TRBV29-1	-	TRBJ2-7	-	TGCAGCGTTGACACATGGGGGCGCGAGCAGTACTTC	CSVDTWGREQYF
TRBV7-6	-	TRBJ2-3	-	TGTGCCAGCAGGCCCCCAGGCGCAGATACGCAGTATTTT	CASRPPGADTQYF
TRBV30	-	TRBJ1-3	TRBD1	TGTGCCTGGAGGCGGACAGGGTCTGGAAACACCATATATTTT	CAWRRTGSGNTIYF
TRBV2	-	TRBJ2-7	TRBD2	TGTGCCAGCAGTGAAGTCTCTAGCGGATCTACGTCCGAGCAGTACTTC	CASSEVSSGSTSEQYF
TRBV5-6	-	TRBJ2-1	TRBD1	TGTGCCAGCAGACCGACAGGGTACCCCGGTGAGCAGTTCTTC	CASRPTGYPGEQFF
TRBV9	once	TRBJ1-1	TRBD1	TGTGCCAGCAGCTTCGGGACAGGGTTGAACACTGAAGCTTTCTTT	CASSFGTGLNTEAFF